This TCR beta chain comes out of a study of CD8+ T cells in alopecia areata (dated by TCRdb to 2017 to 2018). Notes on the research overall: Treated patients were enrolled in an open-label pilot trial of oral tofacitinib, 5 to 10 mg twice daily, for moderate-to-severe alopecia areata. Patients stayed on tofacitinib for 6 to 18 months and then had 6 months of follow-up off drug so that delayed response and recurrence could be assessed. High-throughput TCRbeta sequencing was used to examine T cell clonal expansion in alopecia areata in both the C3H/HeJ mouse model and human patients. Scalp tissue and sorted CD4+ and CD8+ peripheral blood T cells from patchy and totalis/universalis alopecia areata patients and from healthy controls were covered by human TCRbeta sequencing. Patients on tofacitinib were biopsied at baseline and after 4 and 24 weeks of treatment, and several of the patients also had a later scalp biopsy. Clonality in the scalp was compared among normal scalp (n=4), patchy alopecia areata scalp (n=8), and alopecia totalis/universalis scalp (n=8). RNA was extracted with the PAXgene miRNA kit for fixed scalp, the miRNeasy kit for PBMCs, and the RNeasy kit for mouse skin. TCRbeta CDR3 regions were amplified by immunoSEQ multiplex PCR using 35 Vbeta forward and 13 Jbeta reverse primers. What the work shows at the level of the full study, not this receptor alone: TCR sequences shared between patients were less clear than in mice, possibly partly because of HLA diversity in the patient population. Unlike mouse skin, where gammadelta T cells dominate, normal human skin contains resident alphabeta T cells that get sequenced too, which complicates analysis of the scalp TCR repertoire. Compared with normal scalp, lesional scalp, particularly in alopecia totalis/universalis, had higher clonality and more expanded CD8+ clones, which suggests antigenic drive.

Libraries were constructed by the immunoSEQ multiplex PCR assay. RNA was extracted from all samples and reverse transcribed into cDNA as template for TCR sequencing. First-strand cDNA was synthesized using SuperScript III with a 2:1 mix of oligo-dT and random hexamers. A synthetic immune receptor repertoire was used to measure amplification bias, and any remaining bias was corrected computationally. In the source study's methods: After raw reads were preprocessed to remove errors, the CDR3 was defined following IMGT conventions as running from the conserved cysteine to phenylalanine. Clonality was computed as 1 minus the Shannon entropy, with the entropy normalized by log2 of the number of productive unique TCRs. Whether scalp clones were CD4 or CD8 was inferred by matching scalp TCRbeta sequences against CD4 and CD8 repertoires sorted from blood. TCRdb's version of the immuneACCESS table is confined to in-frame rearrangements and falls short of the full clone set. An unresolved V gene accounts for under half of the shortfall where checked; the remainder is of unknown origin. The D gene and trimming were derived from the DNA, and the V and J assignments and clone size from that table. The table for this sample lists 140,000 to 150,000 clones; roughly 44% of them were counted only once. The top ten clonotypes cover roughly 7.5% of the sample.

Lesional scalp punch biopsies and peripheral blood were collected from alopecia areata patients. PBMCs were isolated by density centrifugation and stained for CD3, CD4 and CD8, after which CD4+ and CD8+ T cells were sorted on a FACSAria. This clone occurred a few times. Its target antigen remains unknown. Within one base of it there is no much larger clone, and no base qualities were kept. CDR1 and CDR2 are read off the germline V gene as SGHTA and FQGNSA. The CDR3, cysteine through phenylalanine, is 15 amino acids long. Only CDR3 DNA remains: 45 bases, in frame from the first base. The junction carries 19 bases between V and J, which are trimmed by 7 bases and 4 bases respectively.

This TCR was sampled from a human donor with alopecia areata. The sequenced material came from CD4+ T cells sorted from blood. The chain is made from TRBV7-2 and TRBJ1-2, with the D gene not clear enough to name. The DNA is TGTGCCAGCACCGACGCCTCGAGGGAAGGCTATGGCTACACCTTC. Protein translation: CASTDASREGYGYTF.